This T cell receptor (beta chain) was recorded in a study of blood T cell repertoires in COVID-19. Germline lookup yields CDR1 LNHDA and CDR2 SQIVND (reference sequence). V lost 3 bases, J lost 6 bases, and 14 bases lay in between. The CDR3 sequence is 15 residues long. Study members were between roughly 18 and 100 years old and lived in 20 to 30 US regions. Profiled with immunoSEQ multiplex PCR; TCRdb holds only in-frame clones, not every one. The sample holds around 220,000 clones, around nine tenths seen once. This clone appeared a single time. Sequencing was done on a sample of PBMCs or T cells enriched from blood (not recorded which). The J gene is TRBJ1-4, the V gene TRBV19; no clear D gene. The sequence was collected from a woman aged 18-30 years who had recovered from COVID-19. This CDR3 is CASSIGGLWDEKLFF. The CDR3 coding sequence is TGTGCCAGTAGTATTGGAGGGCTTTGGGATGAAAAACTGTTTTTT.